This TCR beta chain was retrieved from a study of blood T cells in healthy people across ages (dated by TCRdb to the mid-2010s). About the investigation overall: In model experiments, roughly one uniquely barcoded TCR beta cDNA molecule per two T cells was captured by template switching. Four age groups were formed from the donors: young (average 16 years), middle-aged (more than 35), aged (about 62) and long-lived (more than 75). The study analyzed two additional independent replicas of 1 million unique cDNA reads from the same blood draw for two donors, one aged 18 to 30 and one aged 80 or older. To track age-related changes in TCR beta repertoire diversity, the study relied on deep sequencing normalized with unique cDNA molecular identifiers. Donors of different ages were randomly distributed across sequencing lanes to avoid experimental bias. Overall study results and their limits: Estimates of total diversity from one million sequenced T cells were regarded as lower bounds and underestimates. The percentage of naive T cells measured by flow cytometry correlated strongly with observed TCR beta diversity. The CMV infection status of donors was not known, potentially confounding age-related changes in expanded clonotypes. Compared with the aged group, the long-lived group had more naive CD4+ T cells, fewer expanded clones and increased TCR diversity, suggesting age selection. Conclusive comparison of naive and antigen-experienced compartments was prevented by the profiling of bulk unsorted PBMCs. Observed TCR beta diversity per million T cells fell roughly linearly with age, and a significant reduction was already apparent by age roughly 40.

Systemically healthy Caucasian individuals from Russia, about 38 in total and aged roughly 6 to 95 years, were included as donors. Each donor gave about 9.7 milliliters of peripheral blood, drawn into EDTA-treated Vacutainer tubes. PBMCs were isolated by Ficoll-Paque density-gradient centrifugation, with at least 6.5 million obtained per sample. Trizol reagent was used to extract total RNA from the PBMCs, yielding at least 6 micrograms per sample. For every donor, an aliquot of PBMCs went through flow cytometry to measure the percentages of naive CD45RAhigh/CD27high T cells. The germline V gene yields SNHLY for CDR1 and FYNNEI for CDR2. V ends up 3 bases short and J 4 bases short, with an unmatched junction base count of 11. The CDR3 sequence holds 16 residues, the cysteine and phenylalanine included. Just the 48-base CDR3 DNA is kept, in frame starting at base 1. This clonotype has a count of ten or more. It has no known antigen specificity. No much larger clonotype is one base removed from it; base qualities were not supplied.

Libraries were made using 5' RACE. Reads for this sample came from an Illumina HiSeq 2500. A second roughly 6 to 12 cycle PCR used a sample-barcoded 5' primer and a J-beta primer mix. Each TCR beta cDNA molecule received a unique molecular identifier from a template-switch 5' adaptor carrying 12 random nucleotides. Each sample yielded at least 3 million CDR3-containing paired-end reads. The Mint cDNA synthesis kit, primed by a TRBC-specific oligonucleotide, was used to synthesize first-strand cDNA from all RNA. All cDNA was treated with uracil-DNA glycosylase and then went through a first 18-cycle PCR with the universal primers M1SS and BC2_uni_R. The authors' pipeline ran thus. For normalization, 1 million high-quality reads, each with a distinct molecular identifier, were randomly selected from each sample. Instead of being binned into consensus sequences, reads with shared molecular identifiers were discarded. MiTCR, run with a Q25 quality threshold and the strictest error-elimination algorithm, handled CDR3 identification, clonotype clustering and error correction. A nonparametric unseen species model with Euler transformation was used to estimate lower-bound total TCR beta diversity. TCRdb reworked the public reads: Q25 trimming with fastp, MiXCR clone assembly, productive beta chains retained. CDR3 protein sequences are deduplicated, and each keeps its most common genes and DNA. These V and J calls derive from TCRdb rather than the authors' analysis. The sample profile shows hundreds of thousands of distinct CDR3 sequences; 29% of them were found once. The ten top clones hold 17% of the sample.

The origin of this receptor is a woman older than 75 in good health. This chain joins TRBV2 to TRBJ2-5; the junction holds 7 bases that match TRBD1. Input material: blood. The CDR3 protein: CASSEERKGARETQYF. The DNA is TGTGCCAGCAGTGAGGAGAGGAAGGGGGCGCGAGAGACCCAGTACTTC.